This TCR beta chain was identified in a study of vaccination effects on CD4 cells after COVID-19. V lost 0 bases to trimming and J lost 0 bases, with 6 bases between them. Looked up from germline, CDR1 is SGHRS and CDR2 is YFSETQ. The CDR3 loop spans 14 amino acids. Overall study findings and caveats: Cross-reactivity toward common cold coronaviruses was confined to only 1 of 255 vaccine-induced clones in healthy vaccinees. After vaccination, at late timepoints, clones induced by infection and by vaccine contracted markedly.

This clone was seen more than once but under ten times. Antigen unknown. The assay was immunoSEQ multiplex PCR, and TCRdb's table has in-frame clones only and misses some. Of approximately 70,000 clones listed, around 69% are singletons. Culture proceeded for 10 days, and CD4+ T cells were then isolated. It was two doses of either the BNT162b2 or mRNA-1273 vaccine that participants received. J is TRBJ1-2 and V is TRBV5-1; D unresolved. The material sequenced was CD4+ T cells from PBMCs cultured without peptide, taken after COVID-19 vaccination. This TCR was sampled from a human donor who received a COVID-19 vaccine. The CDR3 nucleotides read TGCGCCAGCAGCTTGGACCCAGCTAACTATGGCTACACCTTC. Amino acid sequence: CASSLDPANYGYTF.